What follows describes a single T cell receptor (beta chain). This entry is derived from a study of blood T cell repertoires in COVID-19. Study information: Acute and convalescent COVID-19 samples came from the United States, Italy and Spain. PBMCs, B-cell-depleted T cells, or T cells were the source of the cDNA or gDNA that made up the material.

Per the study methods: Reference gene primer amplification yielded estimated nucleated cell counts. Assay used: immunoSEQ multiplex PCR; TCRdb lists only in-frame clones, some missing. The V and J calls and the clone size are those of that table, but D and trimming were determined from the DNA. The sample consists of some 80,000 clones, around 90% of them appearing once. The TCR sequence derives from a human donor in a cohort sampled during active COVID-19. Source material: peripheral blood.

CDR3 bases: TGTGCCAGCAATCGCAGGGGAACTGAAGCTTTCTTT. This sequence encodes CASNRRGTEAFF. The V gene is TRBV6-5, the J gene TRBJ1-1; tentative D call: TRBD1 (6 bases). CDR3 size: 12 residues. The V end lost 7 bases, the J end lost 5 bases, and 11 bases lay between the germline ends. Germline V gene sequence: CDR1 MNHEY, CDR2 SVGAGI.